This T cell receptor (beta chain) originates from a study of T cells in Graves' hyperthyroidism and ophthalmopathy. Notes on the study in general: The model made its ophthalmopathy prediction, and onset followed a median approximately 6 months later.

Germline V gives CDR1 KGHSH, CDR2 LQKENI. V lost 4 bases and J lost 1, with 6 bases in between. The length of the CDR3 is 13 residues. The TCR beta CDR3 regions underwent amplification using RNA transcripts as the source. The TCR CDR3 was amplified in a first-round RT-PCR using the HTBI primer set. TCRdb used MiXCR to reprocess the multiplex PCR reads, holding one entry per CDR3 protein. In the table there are roughly 740,000 distinct CDR3 sequences, 16% of which are singletons. This clonotype was found many times. Its antigen is not known. The clonotype was recovered from a man younger than 30 with Graves' hyperthyroidism. The chain recombines TRBV18 with TRBJ2-3, with D uncertain. Material: blood. The CDR3 nucleotides are TGTGCCAGCTCACTACACCGCACAGATACGCAGTATTTT. Translation gives CASSLHRTDTQYF.